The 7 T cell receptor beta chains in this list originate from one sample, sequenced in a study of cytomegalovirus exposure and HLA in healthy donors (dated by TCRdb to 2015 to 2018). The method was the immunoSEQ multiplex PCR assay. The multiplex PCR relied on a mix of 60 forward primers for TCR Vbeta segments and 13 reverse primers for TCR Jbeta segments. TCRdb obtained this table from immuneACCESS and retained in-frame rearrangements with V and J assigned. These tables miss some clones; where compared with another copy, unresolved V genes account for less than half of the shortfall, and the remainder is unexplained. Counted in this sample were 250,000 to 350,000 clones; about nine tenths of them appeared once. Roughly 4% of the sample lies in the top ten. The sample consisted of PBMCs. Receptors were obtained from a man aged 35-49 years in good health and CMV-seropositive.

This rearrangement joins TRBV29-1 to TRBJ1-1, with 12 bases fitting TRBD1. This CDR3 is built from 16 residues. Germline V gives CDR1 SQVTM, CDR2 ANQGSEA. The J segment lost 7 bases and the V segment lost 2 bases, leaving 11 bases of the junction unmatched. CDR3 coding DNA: TGCAGCGTTGAACCGGGACAGGGGGCGAAGGGTGATGAAGCTTTCTTT. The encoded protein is CSVEPGQGAKGDEAFF. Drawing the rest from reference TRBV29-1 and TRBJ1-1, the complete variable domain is SAVISQKPSRDICQRGTSLTIQCQVDSQVTMMFWYRQQPGQSLTLIATANQGSEATYESGFVIDKFPISRPNLTFSTLTVSNMSPEDSSIYLCSVEPGQGAKGDEAFFGQGTRLTVV.

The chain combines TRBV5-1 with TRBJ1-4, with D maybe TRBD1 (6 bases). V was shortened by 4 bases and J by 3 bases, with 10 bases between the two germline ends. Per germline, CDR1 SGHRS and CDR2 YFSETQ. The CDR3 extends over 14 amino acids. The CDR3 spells CASSRQAANEKLFF. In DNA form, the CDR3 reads TGCGCCAGCAGCAGACAGGCTGCTAATGAAAAACTGTTTTTT.

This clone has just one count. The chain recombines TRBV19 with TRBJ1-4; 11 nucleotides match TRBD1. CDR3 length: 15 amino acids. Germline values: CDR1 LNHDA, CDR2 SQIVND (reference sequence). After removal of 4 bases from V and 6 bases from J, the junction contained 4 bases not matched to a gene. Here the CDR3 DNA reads TGTGCCAGTAGTAAACCGGGACAGGGGGATGAAAAACTGTTTTTT. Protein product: CASSKPGQGDEKLFF.

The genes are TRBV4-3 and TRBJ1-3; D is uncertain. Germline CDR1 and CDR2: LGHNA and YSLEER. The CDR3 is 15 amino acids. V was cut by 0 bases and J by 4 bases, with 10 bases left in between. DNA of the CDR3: TGCGCCAGCAGCCAAGAAGCGGGAAGAGGAAACACCATATATTTT. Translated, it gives CASSQEAGRGNTIYF.

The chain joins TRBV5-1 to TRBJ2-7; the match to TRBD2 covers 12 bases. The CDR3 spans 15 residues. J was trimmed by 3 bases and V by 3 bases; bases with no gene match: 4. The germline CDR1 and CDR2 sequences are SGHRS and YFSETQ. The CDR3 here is CASSSTSGRFYEQYF. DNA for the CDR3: TGCGCCAGCAGCTCCACTAGCGGGAGGTTCTACGAGCAGTACTTC.

As DNA, the CDR3 is TGTGCCAGCAGTGAGTGGACAGCCGATGAGCAGTTCTTC. Translated: CASSEWTADEQFF. The chain is built from TRBV6-5 and TRBJ2-1, with a possible D match to TRBD1 (6 bases). The germline V and J ends were trimmed by 5 bases and 8 bases, with 13 bases remaining between them. CDR3 length: 13 residues. Germline lookup yields CDR1 MNHEY and CDR2 SVGAGI.

CDR3 DNA sequence: TGTGCCAGCAGCCGAGACAGGGACAATCAGCCCCAGCATTTT. This gives the protein CASSRDRDNQPQHF. V is TRBV5-8 and J is TRBJ1-5, with 7 bases identical to TRBD1. V was pared by 4 bases and J by 3 bases, with 4 bases of the junction left unmatched. The CDR3 has 14 residues. CDR1 and CDR2 from the germline V gene are SGHTS and YDEGEE.